Below, one T cell receptor (beta chain) is given with its context. As yet, its antigen is unknown. The data originate from a study of T cell repertoires in ileal Crohn's disease. Looked up from germline, CDR1 is LNHDA and CDR2 is SQIVND (reference sequence). V lost 6 bases and J 4 bases, leaving 15 bases between the germline ends. The CDR3 loop spans 14 amino acids. Included were adult ileal or ileocolonic Crohn's patients indicated for ileocolonic resection. Notes on the study in general: Clonality above 26.8% at surgery always came with endoscopic recurrence. High-frequency clones were more common in sorted CD8 than CD4 cells.

Each sample's TCRB immunosequencing used about 0.5 micrograms of biopsy DNA. Here immunoSEQ multiplex PCR was the method, and the copy in TCRdb shows in-frame clones only, minus some. This table holds around 7,400 clones, roughly 79% found once. V and J are TRBV19 and TRBJ2-5; possible D gene TRBD2, 6 bases. This receptor was taken from an adult with Crohn's disease. Sequencing was done on a sample of ileal tissue. The CDR3 loop is CASSPGGGLETQYF. In DNA, the CDR3 is TGTGCCAGTAGCCCCGGTGGGGGGTTAGAGACCCAGTACTTC.